This T cell receptor (beta chain) was obtained from a study of CXCR3-negative and CXCR3-positive naive CD8 T cells (dated by TCRdb to between 2018 and 2021). With respect to the entire study: About 150 million TRB reads were obtained in total, roughly 1.5 +/- 0.3 million reads per library. Diversity and physicochemical repertoire analyses were performed on about a dozen donors pooled from two independent experiments. For the TRBV-TRBJ cluster analysis, the naive subsets came from 5 or 6 donors, while the memory cells came from 3 donors.

Overall study results and their limits: Because CXCR3 expression was partially decreased after cryopreservation, freshly isolated PBMCs were used for most assays. Compared with CXCR3-negative naive cells, CXCR3-positive naive cells had TRB CDR3s with higher hydrophobicity (lower Kidera factor 4), lower energy, and higher strength and volume indices. Surface CD5, linked to self-reactivity in mice, was comparable between naive subsets; TCR interaction strength was therefore also inferred from TRB CDR3 physicochemical properties. TRBV-TRBJ usage was similar between naive CXCR3-negative and CXCR3-positive cells from the same donor, while memory cells showed distinct patterns. Repertoire diversity was comparably high in both naive subsets but much lower in memory CD8+ T cells.

These reads were obtained on a NextSeq 550. The Human TCR Profiling Kit (MiLaboratory) was used to make UMI-labeled 5' RACE TRB cDNA libraries. The full amount of extracted RNA was used for cDNA synthesis, and the full amount of resulting cDNA was used for PCR amplification. Libraries were prepared in parallel with an identical number of PCR cycles. Per the source publication's procedure: With a requirement of at least two reads per UMI, MIGEC and MiXCR extracted about 49,000 +/- 11,000 unique UMI-labeled TRB cDNA molecules per library. Each library averaged 40,000 +/- 10,000 functional in-frame TRB CDR3 nucleotide clonotypes without stop codons. After downsampling to 5000 UMI-labeled TRB molecules per sample, diversity metrics, including normalized Shannon-Wiener and Chao1, were computed in VDJtools. For the central five CDR3 residues, VDJtools calculated physicochemical properties weighted by clonotype size, namely interaction energy, strength, volume and Kidera factor 4. TCRdb reprocessed the public reads and reports one entry per CDR3 protein sequence, without DNA. TCRdb's processing, not the authors' own work, is the source of the V and J calls. This sample's table has entries for around 81,000 distinct CDR3 sequences. The ten largest clones add up to approximately 1.4% of the sample.

In the case of this clonotype: The antigen this receptor binds is unknown.

For each CD8+ T cell subset, flow sorting was done in triplicate, and a few hundred thousand cells per subset went directly into RLT lysis buffer. To exclude memory contaminants, naive CD8+ T cells were stringently defined as CD45RO-CCR7+CD27+CD95-. Peripheral blood mononuclear cells were isolated from buffy coats using standard density gradient centrifugation. Naive CXCR3-negative and CXCR3-positive CD8+ T cells were flow-sorted using a FACSAria III. Total RNA was extracted from sorted cells using an RNeasy Mini Kit. CDR1 and CDR2 were assigned from the germline V gene as SQVTM and ANQGSEA. Including cysteine and phenylalanine, the CDR3 has 14 amino acids. DNA was not recorded.

The source of this sequence is a human donor in good health. Some clones in this sample may be carry-over from other donors' samples. Material for sequencing was naive CXCR3- CD8+ T cells from blood. In light of the paper, this sample's cell subset or site label describes: CD45RO-CCR7+CD27+CD95- naive CD8+ T cells lacking CXCR3 (TNR3-). The rearrangement joined TRBV29-1 to TRBJ1-2; TCRdb indicates TRBD1, and absent DNA this call remains unverified. This receptor has the CDR3 CSDLDRGTWQGYTF. Reference TRBV29-1 and TRBJ1-2 proteins supply the regions before and after the CDR3; the full variable domain is: SAVISQKPSRDICQRGTSLTIQCQVDSQVTMMFWYRQQPGQSLTLIATANQGSEATYESGFVIDKFPISRPNLTFSTLTVSNMSPEDSSIYLCSDLDRGTWQGYTFGSGTRLTVV.